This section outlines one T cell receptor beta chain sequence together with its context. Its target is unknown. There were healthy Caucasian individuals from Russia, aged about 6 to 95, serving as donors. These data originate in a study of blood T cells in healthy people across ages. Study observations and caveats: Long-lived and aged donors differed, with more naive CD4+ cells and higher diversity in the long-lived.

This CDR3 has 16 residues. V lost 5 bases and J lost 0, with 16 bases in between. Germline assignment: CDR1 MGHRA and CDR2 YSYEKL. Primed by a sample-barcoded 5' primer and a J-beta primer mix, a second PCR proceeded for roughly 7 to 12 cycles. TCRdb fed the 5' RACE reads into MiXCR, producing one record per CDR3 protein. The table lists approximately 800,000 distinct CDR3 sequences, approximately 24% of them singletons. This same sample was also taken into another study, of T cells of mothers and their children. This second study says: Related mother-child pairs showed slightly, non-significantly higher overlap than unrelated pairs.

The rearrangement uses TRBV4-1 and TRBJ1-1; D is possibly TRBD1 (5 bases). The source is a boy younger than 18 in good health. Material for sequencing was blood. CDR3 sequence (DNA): TGCGCCAGCAGCGACGGGGGTAGGGTAATGAACACTGAAGCTTTCTTT. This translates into CASSDGGRVMNTEAFF.